Below, 10 T cell receptor beta chains from the same sample are listed, as sequenced in a study of metastatic and nonmetastatic thyroid tumors. Nobody among the patients had been given any treatment before thyroid surgery. From the PCR reads, TCRdb re-called clones with MiXCR. The sample has around 59,000 clones, roughly 17% seen once; the top ten hold just under 9.5%. Input material: blood. These receptors originate from a male donor with papillary thyroid cancer or a benign thyroid nodule (not recorded which). Some clones in this sample may be carry-over from other donors' samples.

This clone was counted only a few times. A much larger clone differs from this one at a single base, so this may be a read error. V is TRBV9 and J is TRBJ2-1; D unclear. There are 12 residues in the CDR3. CDR1 is SGDLS and CDR2 is YYNGEE in the germline V gene. Trimming left V 4 bases short and J 6 bases short, with 8 bases between. CDR3 nucleotide sequence: TGTGCCAGCAGCTCCCGAACCAATGAGCAGTTCTTC. Translated: CASSSRTNEQFF.

In its sample, this clone was seen many times. The rearrangement joins TRBV5-4 to TRBJ1-1, with D possibly TRBD1 on 6 matching bases. Trimming left V 3 bases short and J 5 bases short, with 26 bases between. This CDR3 comprises 18 residues. The V gene's germline CDR1 is SGHNT and CDR2 YYREEE (reference sequence). The CDR3 nucleotides read TGTGCCAGCAGCTCGAGGGGGGGCACCGGGAGGGAGGGGACTGAAGCTTTCTTT. Its protein product is CASSSRGGTGREGTEAFF.

This clone has ten or more counts. The V gene is TRBV5-1, the J gene TRBJ1-1, with no clear D. With 4 bases removed from V and 8 bases from J, the gap between germline ends came to 15 bases. CDR1 is SGHRS and CDR2 is YFSETQ in the germline V gene. The CDR3 sequence is 13 residues long. CDR3 in amino acids: CASSERVQHEAFF. The CDR3 DNA reads TGCGCCAGCAGCGAGCGCGTCCAGCACGAAGCTTTCTTT.

This clone was picked up many times. The rearrangement links TRBV7-9 to TRBJ2-1; either TRBD1 or TRBD2 may fit D (6 bases each). Per the germline V gene, CDR1 is SEHNR and CDR2 is FQNEAQ (reference sequence). V shed 5 bases and J shed 5 bases, with 22 bases lying between them. This CDR3 has 17 amino acids. In DNA, the CDR3 is TGTGCCAGCAGCCTTCCGTCGGGGGCCCCGACCGACAATGAGCAGTTCTTC. It yields the protein CASSLPSGAPTDNEQFF.

This clone was observed at least ten times. The rearrangement links TRBV12-3 or TRBV12-4 to TRBJ2-3; 13 bases line up with TRBD2. Germline trimming cut 5 bases from V and 6 bases from J; bases unmatched to any gene: 8. The CDR3 is made up of 16 amino acids. This CDR3 reads CASSPGLAGAGDTQYF. The CDR3 DNA follows: TGTGCCAGCAGTCCAGGACTAGCGGGAGCGGGGGATACGCAGTATTTT.

As for this clone: Since no conserved phenylalanine or tryptophan closes the CDR3, a read error is the likely cause. This sequence joins TRBV5-4 and TRBJ1-3, with 8 bases fitting TRBD1. Germline V CDR1 and CDR2: SGHNT, YYREEE (reference sequence). The CDR3 is made up of 18 amino acids. V lost 3 bases, J lost 0 bases, and 11 bases stayed unmatched. The CDR3 protein is CASSSFGQGASSGNTIYS. CDR3 sequence (DNA): TGTGCCAGCAGCTCGTTCGGGCAGGGGGCGAGCTCTGGAAACACCATATATTCT.

This clone has a count of ten or more. The chain couples TRBV9 to TRBJ2-1; no reliable D call. Germline V CDR1 and CDR2: SGDLS, YYNGEE. CDR3 length equals 15 residues. The V gene lost 4 bases and the J gene lost 9 bases, with 20 bases spanning the gap. The CDR3 region is CASSPLGYIAPEQFF. The CDR3 DNA follows: TGTGCCAGCAGCCCCCTAGGCTACATAGCACCTGAGCAGTTCTTC.

This clone showed up many times. V gene TRBV6-1 combines with J gene TRBJ2-5; D perhaps matches TRBD2 (5 bases). Germline V gives CDR1 MNHNS, CDR2 SASEGT. The V gene lost 2 bases and the J gene lost 2 bases, with 15 bases spanning the gap. The CDR3 is 16 amino acids. DNA for the CDR3: TGTGCCAGCAGTGAATTGGACGGGGTCTATCAAGAGACCCAGTACTTC. Translated: CASSELDGVYQETQYF.

This clone was observed at least ten times. The chain carries TRBV5-1 and TRBJ2-4; D unresolved. Germline CDR1 is SGHRS and CDR2 is YFSETQ. Trimming pared 0 bases from V and 2 bases from J, leaving 6 bases between. The CDR3 has 14 residues. The CDR3: CASSLEGPKNIQYF. In DNA, the CDR3 is TGCGCCAGCAGCTTGGAGGGTCCCAAAAACATTCAGTACTTC.

Many counts were recorded for this clone. The chain is built from TRBV11-2 and TRBJ2-7, with D possibly being TRBD1 (5 bases). The germline CDR1 and CDR2 sequences are SGHAT and FQNNGV. This CDR3 comprises 14 residues. The germline V and J ends were trimmed by 3 bases and 2 bases, with 11 bases remaining between them. The CDR3 spells CASSFQGFAYEQYV. CDR3 nucleotide sequence: TGTGCCAGCAGCTTTCAGGGTTTCGCCTACGAGCAGTACGTC.